The present entry profiles one T cell receptor (beta chain) with its context. From about 400 ng of RNA, a library with molecular barcoded alpha/delta and beta/gamma adaptors was made. TCRdb re-analysed the reads in MiXCR, keeping a single row per CDR3 protein. The sample lists approximately 6,500 distinct CDR3 sequences, roughly a quarter occurring once. Germline assignment: CDR1 MNHEY and CDR2 SMNVEV (reference sequence). Trimming removed 6 bases from V and 5 bases from J, with 16 bases in between. The CDR3 totals 14 residues. The entry originates in a study of read filtering for tumor transcriptome and immune sequencing. Bone marrow was sampled from every patient at the time of active disease.

What was sequenced was a population of CD138-negative cells sorted from bone marrow. The chain has TRBV27 and TRBJ1-1, with D maybe TRBD1 (6 bases). The sequence was obtained from a donor aged 40 or over with multiple myeloma. The CDR3 region is CASSYPGARTEAFF. The DNA of the CDR3 is TGTGCCAGCAGCTACCCAGGGGCGCGAACTGAAGCTTTCTTT.